This TCR beta chain was obtained from a study of siplizumab effects on memory and regulatory T cells. The study, taken as a whole, reports: The alloresponse seemed to draw substantially on naive T cells, which appeared more diverse than memory cells.

Sequencing used immunoSEQ multiplex PCR; TCRdb keeps in-frame clones, though not all of them. The repertoire includes 70,000 to 100,000 clones, roughly 96% of them detected once, and 0.031% sits in the top ten. The germline CDR1 and CDR2 sequences are GTSNPN and SVGIG (reference sequence). V dropped 0 bases and J dropped 0; count of bases not matched to a gene: 17. The CDR3 sequence is 20 residues long. In the case of this clone: The target antigen is unknown.

The clonotype was recovered from a human donor in good health. This rearrangement joins TRBV30 to TRBJ2-3, with 8 positions matching TRBD1. The sample comprised naive CD4+ T cells sorted from blood. This CDR3 is CAWSVQAGGFFPTSTDTQYF. CDR3 coding DNA: TGTGCCTGGAGTGTACAGGCAGGGGGCTTCTTTCCAACTAGCACAGATACGCAGTATTTT.